This entry is about one T cell receptor (beta chain). Its antigen is not known. Sequenced by immunoSEQ multiplex PCR; TCRdb stores in-frame clones only, minus some. The repertoire has about 510,000 clones, 90% to 97% of them found once; the top ten carry under 0.06%. This sample is part of a study of shared clonotypes between healthy human individuals. General study points: Among donors, sharing of clonotypes was expected to be affected by sequencing depth. A reduction in generation probabilities was seen for non-shared clonotypes relative to those shared by all four donors. Having only a few donors restricted how much genetic and exposure-history diversity was captured.

The CDR3 is 14 amino acids. CDR1 WNHNN and CDR2 SYGVQD come from the germline V gene (reference sequence). The ends were cut back, 0 bases at V and 5 bases at J, with 10 bases in the middle. The gene calls are TRBV10-1 and TRBJ1-1; D ambiguous. This clonotype was obtained from a woman in her 30s in good health. Sequencing used naive CD4+ T cells sorted from blood. This sample's subset: CD45RA+ positively selected. The CDR3 here is CASSESAGGTEAFF. Here the CDR3 DNA reads TGCGCCAGCAGTGAGTCTGCGGGAGGGACTGAAGCTTTCTTT.